Below, one T cell receptor (beta chain) is given with its context. This clonotype was detected ten times or more. This clone's antigen is unknown. No base-level quality is on record; no much larger clone is a single base apart. The iRepertoire nested amplicon-rescue multiplex PCR (arm-PCR) platform was used to amplify TCR alpha and beta CDR3 regions from RNA. For one-step reverse transcription and amplification, roughly 95-450 ng of tissue mRNA or PBMC total RNA was used as input. Following bead purification, Illumina adapters were added through a secondary multiplex PCR, and the libraries were then gel-purified between 200 and 400 bp. Demultiplexing relied on internal 6-nucleotide barcodes carried by the libraries. Sequencing of libraries was performed on an Illumina MiSeq with 2x220 or 2x250 nucleotide paired-end reads. Turning to the authors' computational methods: FLASH 1.2.11 was used to merge paired reads, and BWA-MEM then aligned the reads to the GRCh37 human genome before TRA and TRB reads were extracted. V and J assignment used an IMGT-derived reference of cassette sequences and CDR3 motifs that included pseudogenes. Reads were translated in three frames, and productive CDR3s were defined as those with a C...FGXG motif and no stop codons. Clonotypes were defined as unique combinations of V-J cassette pair and CDR3 amino acid sequence. Reads were filtered by Hamming distance, with the threshold set by the sequence error rate of each sample in mapped regions. The public sequencing data were trimmed at Q25 with fastp and processed into clonotypes with MiXCR by TCRdb, which kept only in-frame beta chains. Each entry is one CDR3 protein sequence, shown with its most common DNA and genes. TCRdb's processing, not the study's, gives the V and J calls here. Counted in this sample were about 110,000 distinct CDR3 sequences; under 30% of them appeared once. 35% of the sample goes to the ten largest clones.

The entry originates in a study of glioma-infiltrating T cells (dated by TCRdb to the mid-2010s). Concerning the study at large: TCR alpha- and beta-chain repertoires were sequenced from glioma tissue, non-neoplastic brain tissue and matched peripheral blood mononuclear cells. To measure divergence between tissue and blood T-cell populations, each tissue-infiltrating repertoire was compared with the peripheral blood repertoire of the same patient. Three low-grade glioma patients, several primary glioblastoma patients, and three non-glioma patients who contributed non-neoplastic brain tissue made up the paired cohort. The investigation overall reported the following: Group comparisons were based on small numbers of patients: three non-neoplastic, three low-grade glioma and 7 to 9 glioblastoma patients. VJ-independent divergence between tissue and blood was lower than expected in non-neoplastic patients but higher than expected in all gliomas, particularly low-grade gliomas. Very few CDR3 sequences were shared between tissue and blood, attributed to high CDR3 diversity and limited sampling.

The sample comprised glioma tissue, nonneoplastic brain tissue, or PBMCs (not recorded which). The origin of this receptor is a human donor with low-grade glioma or glioblastoma, undergoing nonglioma brain surgery, or in good health (not recorded which).

CDR3 region: CASSQDRIGYNEQFF. The base sequence is TGCGCCAGCAGCCAAGATCGAATAGGGTACAATGAGCAGTTCTTC. The receptor chain draws on TRBV4-3 and TRBJ2-1; no D gene is confidently identified. The CDR3, from cysteine to phenylalanine, totals 15 residues. The kept DNA is CDR3 alone, 45 bases in frame from the first base. The trim is 0 bases for V and 4 bases for J, with a gap of 10 bases between the germline ends. Based on the germline V gene, the CDR1 and CDR2 sequences are LGHNA and YSLEER.